These 18 T cell receptor beta chains were sequenced from one sample in a study of T cell responses to AZD1222 COVID-19 vaccine. Some clones are missing from TCRdb's copy, which holds only in-frame ones; the method was immunoSEQ multiplex PCR. Found here are 150,000 to 200,000 clones, approximately 92% of them singletons; the top ten hold more than 9%. Specimen: peripheral blood, collected on day 0 of AZD1222 vaccination. The receptor source for this set is an adult in good health.

This clone was recorded only once. The V and J genes are TRBV28 and TRBJ1-2; D unclear. CDR1 MDHEN and CDR2 SYDVKM come from the germline V gene. Trimming removed 2 bases at V and 7 bases at J, with 5 bases between. The CDR3 has 11 residues. The CDR3: CASSLRRGYTF. The CDR3 DNA is TGTGCCAGCAGTTTACGACGTGGCTACACCTTC.

V is TRBV19 and J is TRBJ2-3, with a weak D call TRBD1 (6 bases). The V gene's germline CDR1 is LNHDA and CDR2 SQIVND (reference sequence). Between the trimmed V and J ends, which lost 6 bases and 0 bases, there was a span of 13 bases. The CDR3 sequence is 15 residues long. CDR3 nucleotides: TGTGCCAGTAGGAGGACAGCCTCTAGCACAGATACGCAGTATTTT. It translates to CASRRTASSTDTQYF.

The J gene is TRBJ2-2, the V gene TRBV5-1; 11 bases are a match to TRBD1. The CDR3 runs 17 residues. V dropped 3 bases and J dropped 1; count of bases not matched to a gene: 5. Looked up from germline, CDR1 is SGHRS and CDR2 is YFSETQ. CDR3 sequence reads: CASSSGTGGMNTGELFF. The CDR3 DNA sequence: TGCGCCAGCAGCTCGGGGACAGGGGGGATGAACACCGGGGAGCTGTTTTTT. Combining the CDR3 with reference TRBV5-1 and TRBJ2-2 gives the whole variable domain KAGVTQTPRYLIKTRGQQVTLSCSPISGHRSVSWYQQTPGQGLQFLFEYFSETQRNKGNFPGRFSGRQFSNSRSEMNVSTLELGDSALYLCASSSGTGGMNTGELFFGEGSRLTVL.

The chain recombines TRBV5-1 with TRBJ2-1; D not certain. Germline CDR1 is SGHRS and CDR2 is YFSETQ. The CDR3 has 13 residues. V lost 0 bases to trimming and J lost 6 bases, with 7 bases between them. CDR3 amino acids: CASSLAKPNEQFF. The CDR3 DNA reads TGCGCCAGCAGCTTGGCCAAGCCCAATGAGCAGTTCTTC. Using reference TRBV5-1 and TRBJ2-1 for the parts outside the CDR3, the full variable domain is KAGVTQTPRYLIKTRGQQVTLSCSPISGHRSVSWYQQTPGQGLQFLFEYFSETQRNKGNFPGRFSGRQFSNSRSEMNVSTLELGDSALYLCASSLAKPNEQFFGPGTRLTVL.

The chain carries TRBV2 and TRBJ2-2; tentatively, D is TRBD2 (5 bases). The germline V gene has CDR1 SNHLY and CDR2 FYNNEI. The CDR3 has 13 amino acids. Trimming shortened V by 7 bases and J by 3 bases, and 9 bases separated the two germline ends. CDR3 sequence reads: CASIPGDTGELFF. For the CDR3, the DNA is TGTGCCAGCATACCCGGGGACACCGGGGAGCTGTTTTTT.

The gene calls are TRBV24-1 and TRBJ2-3; perhaps TRBD1 as D (6 bases). The length of the CDR3 is 16 residues. Deletions cut 1 base from V and 2 bases from J, with 12 bases between. CDR1 is KGHDR and CDR2 is SFDVKD in the germline V gene. CDR3 coding DNA: TGTGCCACCAGTGATTTAGTAAGGGGGTACACAGATACGCAGTATTTT. As protein: CATSDLVRGYTDTQYF.

This chain uses TRBV11-2 with TRBJ2-2, with D uncertain. With 4 bases removed from V and 5 bases from J, the gap between germline ends came to 8 bases. CDR3 length equals 13 residues. Germline CDR1 is SGHAT and CDR2 is FQNNGV. In DNA, the CDR3 is TGTGCCAGCAGCTCAAGGGTTACCGGGGAGCTGTTTTTT. Translated, it gives CASSSRVTGELFF.

The V and J genes are TRBV30 and TRBJ1-1; D is unclear. This CDR3 has 13 residues. Germline CDR1 GTSNPN, CDR2 SVGIG (reference sequence). V was clipped by 0 bases and J by 0 bases, with 5 bases between them. Written as DNA, the CDR3 is TGTGCCTGGAGTGTTGGCCTGAACACTGAAGCTTTCTTT. Its protein is CAWSVGLNTEAFF.

This clone has only one observation. The CDR3 sequence is CASVTGNSYEQYF. CDR3 nucleotide sequence: TGTGCCAGCGTGACAGGGAACTCCTACGAGCAGTACTTC. The chain is built from TRBV28 and TRBJ2-7; 7 bases agree with TRBD1. Germline trimming cut 8 bases from V and 0 bases from J; bases unmatched to any gene: 4. There are 13 residues in the CDR3. CDR1 is MDHEN and CDR2 is SYDVKM in the germline V gene. Full variable domain (outside the CDR3, taken from reference TRBV28 and TRBJ2-7): DVKVTQSSRYLVKRTGEKVFLECVQDMDHENMFWYRQDPGLGLRLIYFSYDVKMKEKGDIPEGYSVSREKKERFSLILESASTNQTSMYLCASVTGNSYEQYFGPGTRLTVT.

This chain connects TRBV3-1 (or the pseudogene TRBV3-2) to TRBJ1-4, with 9 bases aligning to TRBD1. Per the germline V gene, CDR1 is LGHDT and CDR2 is YNNKEL (reference sequence). CDR3 length: 19 residues. V was clipped by 1 base and J by 0 bases; unmatched bases: 9. The CDR3 DNA reads TGTGCCAGCAGCCAAGGCGTTGGGACAGGGCCCCCAACTAATGAAAAACTGTTTTTT. This sequence encodes CASSQGVGTGPPTNEKLFF.

The chain has TRBV30 and TRBJ2-1; 7 nucleotides agree with TRBD1. Trimming cost V 7 bases and J 5 bases; bases outside gene matches: 17. CDR3 size: 16 residues. The germline gives CDR1 GTSNPN, CDR2 SVGIG (reference sequence). The CDR3 here is CASSYPGQKKNNEQFF. Written as DNA, the CDR3 is TGTGCCTCCTCCTACCCGGGACAGAAGAAAAACAATGAGCAGTTCTTC.

The rearrangement uses TRBV7-9 and TRBJ2-3; D remains ambiguous. From germline, CDR1 is SEHNR and CDR2 FQNEAQ (reference sequence). The CDR3 runs 13 residues. Trimming left V 9 bases short and J 0 bases short, with 10 bases between. CDR3 nucleotide sequence: TGTGCCAGTTCACCCGGGAGCACAGATACGCAGTATTTT. This gives the protein CASSPGSTDTQYF.

CDR3 bases: TGTGCCAGCAGTTTTGGGGGATCTAACTATGGCTACACCTTC. Amino acids: CASSFGGSNYGYTF. J is TRBJ1-2 and V is TRBV28; D possibly corresponds to TRBD1 (5 bases). Between the trimmed V and J ends, which lost 3 bases and 0 bases, there was a span of 8 bases. The CDR3 consists of 14 residues. Germline V gene lookup returns CDR1 MDHEN and CDR2 SYDVKM.

The chain carries TRBV12-3 or TRBV12-4 and TRBJ2-4; the D is unclear. This CDR3 is 13 amino acids long. Trimming pared 8 bases from V and 2 bases from J, leaving 10 bases between. Here the CDR3 DNA reads TGTGCCAGCCGAAAGGGTCCCAAAAACATTCAGTACTTC. This encodes CASRKGPKNIQYF.

The chain is built from TRBV9 and TRBJ2-1; D possibly corresponds to TRBD2 (6 bases). The V gene's germline CDR1 is SGDLS and CDR2 YYNGEE. Deletions cut 6 bases from V and 8 bases from J, with 18 bases between. The CDR3 has 14 amino acids. The CDR3: CASKGRRVKDEQFF. The CDR3 nucleotides are TGTGCCAGCAAAGGGAGGAGGGTAAAGGATGAGCAGTTCTTC.

The chain employs TRBV3-1 (or the pseudogene TRBV3-2) and TRBJ2-7, with TRBD1 matching over 7 bases. The CDR3 contains 18 residues. CDR1 LGHDT and CDR2 YNNKEL come from the germline V gene (reference sequence). V lost 3 bases to trimming and J lost 0 bases; unmatched junction nucleotides: 14. The DNA for the CDR3 is TGTGCCAGCAGCCACGGTAGGGGGCTCAGCCTCAGCTCCTACGAGCAGTACTTC. It is translated as CASSHGRGLSLSSYEQYF.

The chain employs TRBV6-5 and TRBJ1-1; 10 bases match TRBD1. Looked up from germline, CDR1 is MNHEY and CDR2 is SVGAGI. The V and J ends lost 5 bases and 0 bases, in that order; junction bases with no gene match: 3. The CDR3 length is 15 residues. This CDR3 reads CASSTTGGMNTEAFF. CDR3 nucleotide sequence: TGTGCCAGCAGTACGACAGGGGGCATGAACACTGAAGCTTTCTTT.

J is TRBJ1-5 and V is TRBV3-1 (or the pseudogene TRBV3-2); D gene unclear. Trimming cost V 0 bases and J 1 base, with 10 bases left between them. The germline gives CDR1 LGHDT, CDR2 YNNKEL (reference sequence). The CDR3 covers 16 residues. The chain's CDR3 is CASSQDDLRSNQPQHF. The CDR3 DNA sequence: TGTGCCAGCAGCCAAGACGACTTGAGGAGCAATCAGCCCCAGCATTTT.